Each of the 22 T cell receptor beta chains below was sequenced from the same sample in a study of blood T cell repertoires in COVID-19 (dated by TCRdb to the early 2020s). Libraries were constructed by the immunoSEQ multiplex PCR assay. TCRdb mirrors the immuneACCESS table, restricted to in-frame sequences. Some clones are absent from its copies; in checked studies, under half trace to an unresolved V gene, and the reason for the others is unknown. In this sample the table shows 95,000 to 130,000 clones, approximately 82% of which occur a single time. Roughly 7.1% of the sample is in the top ten clones. Sequenced input: peripheral blood. The receptors were gathered from a man between 65 and 79 years old with active or convalescent COVID-19.

V and J are TRBV5-6 and TRBJ1-1; a weak D match, TRBD1 (6 bases). The V gene lost 0 bases and the J gene lost 1 base, with 10 bases spanning the gap. Germline CDR1 and CDR2: SGHDT and YYEEEE. There are 15 residues in the CDR3. CDR3 bases: TGTGCCAGCAGCTTGGCCCTAGGGGGGAACACTGAAGCTTTCTTT. Translating gives CASSLALGGNTEAFF.

In this sample, this clone turned up once. CDR3 residues: CASSPPKRENEQFF. Written as DNA, the CDR3 is TGTGCCAGCAGCCCACCTAAGCGCGAAAATGAGCAGTTCTTC. The chain joins TRBV3-1 (or the pseudogene TRBV3-2) to TRBJ2-1; unclear D gene. The germline gives CDR1 LGHDT, CDR2 YNNKEL (reference sequence). The CDR3 loop spans 14 amino acids. The V end lost 4 bases, the J end lost 7 bases, and 14 bases lay between the germline ends.

V and J are TRBV18 and TRBJ1-6, with 10 bases that match TRBD1. V lost 3 bases, J lost 8 bases, and 7 bases stayed unmatched. The CDR3 has 16 residues. Germline CDR1 reads KGHSH; CDR2 reads LQKENI. CDR3 sequence: CASSPETGGLDSPLHF. The CDR3 bases are TGTGCCAGCTCACCCGAGACAGGGGGCCTCGATTCACCCCTCCACTTT.

This clone was detected many times. The V and J genes are TRBV7-2 and TRBJ2-2, with TRBD1 identical over 7 bases. Germline V lookup: CDR1 SGHTA, CDR2 FQGNSA. V gave up 2 bases and J gave up 5 bases; unmatched junction bases: 5. The CDR3 runs to 15 residues. CDR3 coding DNA: TGTGCCAGCAGCTTACGGCAGGGGGTAACCGGGGAGCTGTTTTTT. Its protein is CASSLRQGVTGELFF.

The chain joins TRBV4-3 to TRBJ2-7; TRBD1 aligns across 9 bases. Trimming cost V 3 bases and J 2 bases; bases outside gene matches: 2. This CDR3 is built from 14 residues. Germline lookup yields CDR1 LGHNA and CDR2 YSLEER. The CDR3 here is CASSHGTGTYEQYF. CDR3 in DNA: TGCGCCAGCAGCCATGGGACAGGGACCTACGAGCAGTACTTC.

This clone was seen once. The J gene is TRBJ1-2, the V gene TRBV27, with D tentatively TRBD1 (6 bases). Trimming left V 5 bases short and J 8 bases short, with 21 bases between. This CDR3 has 15 amino acids. Germline CDR1 and CDR2: MNHEY and SMNVEV (reference sequence). The CDR3 is CASSEQPQSGAGYTF. The CDR3 DNA reads TGTGCCAGCAGTGAGCAACCCCAGTCAGGGGCGGGCTACACCTTC.

This clone was detected once. The chain uses TRBV29-1 and TRBJ1-2; possibly TRBD1 for D (5 bases). The CDR3 totals 13 residues. V was cut by 1 base and J by 7 bases, with 13 bases left in between. The germline V gene has CDR1 SQVTM and CDR2 ANQGSEA. Here the CDR3 reads CSVEARTKGGYTF. CDR3 sequence (DNA): TGCAGCGTTGAAGCCCGGACAAAGGGTGGCTACACCTTC. Filled out from reference TRBV29-1 and TRBJ1-2, the complete variable domain reads SAVISQKPSRDICQRGTSLTIQCQVDSQVTMMFWYRQQPGQSLTLIATANQGSEATYESGFVIDKFPISRPNLTFSTLTVSNMSPEDSSIYLCSVEARTKGGYTFGSGTRLTVV.

J is TRBJ1-1 and V is TRBV11-2; weak D call: TRBD1 (6 bases). This CDR3 region has 15 residues. V shed 0 bases and J shed 1 base, with 9 bases lying between them. From germline, CDR1 is SGHAT and CDR2 FQNNGV. The CDR3 protein is CASSLDLTGNTEAFF. CDR3 bases: TGTGCCAGCAGCTTAGATCTGACAGGGAACACTGAAGCTTTCTTT.

The table lists this clone with a few counts. The chain couples TRBV2 to TRBJ2-2; tentatively, D is TRBD2 (6 bases). CDR1 SNHLY and CDR2 FYNNEI come from the germline V gene. The V and J ends lost 4 bases and 3 bases respectively, with 12 bases between them. CDR3 length: 15 amino acids. The CDR3 spells CASSVWGGDTGELFF. The CDR3 coding sequence is TGTGCCAGCAGTGTTTGGGGAGGAGACACCGGGGAGCTGTTTTTT.

The chain recombines TRBV20-1 with TRBJ1-1; the D is unclear. Germline values: CDR1 DFQATT, CDR2 SNEGSKA (reference sequence). The CDR3 loop spans 11 amino acids. The germline V and J ends were trimmed by 0 bases and 11 bases, with 10 bases remaining between them. The CDR3 region is CSARDVGFAFF. CDR3 nucleotide sequence: TGCAGTGCTAGAGATGTGGGCTTCGCTTTCTTT.

For this clone: Other DNA sequences in the same sample also yield this CDR3. The rearrangement links TRBV4-1 to TRBJ1-2, with D unclear. Trimming shortened V by 0 bases and J by 2 bases, and 7 bases separated the two germline ends. The CDR3 contains 14 residues. CDR1 MGHRA and CDR2 YSYEKL come from the germline V gene. DNA of the CDR3: TGCGCCAGCAGCCAAGATCACCGGAACTATGGCTACACCTTC. This encodes CASSQDHRNYGYTF.

The CDR3 sequence is CASSLFGRRNTEAFF. The CDR3 DNA is TGTGCCAGCAGCTTGTTCGGCAGGCGAAACACTGAAGCTTTCTTT. The chain couples TRBV5-4 to TRBJ1-1; D not certain. The ends were cut back, 1 base at V and 2 bases at J, with 12 bases in the middle. CDR1 SGHNT and CDR2 YYREEE come from the germline V gene (reference sequence). This CDR3 contains 15 residues.

The chain employs TRBV15 and TRBJ1-6, with 8 bases that match TRBD1. Germline V gives CDR1 LNHNV, CDR2 YYDKDF (reference sequence). The CDR3 runs 14 residues. V lost 7 bases, J lost 7 bases, and 6 bases stayed unmatched. CDR3 region: CATTMDRDNSPLHF. For the CDR3, the DNA is TGTGCCACCACCATGGACAGGGACAATTCACCCCTCCACTTT.

The chain has TRBV6-2 or TRBV6-3 and TRBJ1-5; no firm D call. This CDR3 region has 15 residues. From germline, CDR1 is MNHEY and CDR2 SVGEGT. Trimming cost V 6 bases and J 2 bases, with 14 bases left between them. The DNA for the CDR3 is TGTGCCAGCAGCGATACCGTGAGGGGCAATCAGCCCCAGCATTTT. Protein: CASSDTVRGNQPQHF.

The rearrangement links TRBV27 to TRBJ2-1, with a tentative D call TRBD2 (6 bases). Trimming left V 2 bases short and J 6 bases short, with 20 bases between. Germline V gene data show CDR1 as MNHEY and CDR2 as SMNVEV (reference sequence). The CDR3 extends over 17 amino acids. Here the CDR3 reads CASSLRARDSRVNEQFF. In DNA, the CDR3 is TGTGCCAGCAGTTTAAGGGCCCGGGACTCAAGGGTCAATGAGCAGTTCTTC.

This chain connects TRBV4-3 to TRBJ1-2; TRBD1 might be the D (6 bases). Germline V gene lookup returns CDR1 LGHNA and CDR2 YSLEER. The CDR3 runs 15 residues. Between the trimmed V and J ends, which lost 4 bases and 6 bases, there was a span of 18 bases. This CDR3 reads CASSPGDRGLNGYTF. The CDR3 coding sequence is TGCGCCAGCAGCCCCGGTGATAGGGGGTTAAATGGCTACACCTTC.

The J gene is TRBJ2-7, the V gene TRBV9; 10 bases align to TRBD1. Germline V lookup: CDR1 SGDLS, CDR2 YYNGEE. After removal of 4 bases from V and 7 bases from J, the junction contained 8 bases not matched to a gene. This CDR3 region has 14 residues. This CDR3 is CASSPGTGAWEQYF. CDR3 in DNA: TGTGCCAGCAGCCCCGGGACAGGGGCTTGGGAGCAGTACTTC.

This chain's CDR3 is CASSRPGTGFEQYF. The DNA for the CDR3 is TGTGCCAGCAGCCGTCCCGGGACAGGGTTCGAGCAGTACTTC. This chain joins TRBV14 and TRBJ2-7; 9 bases line up with TRBD1. Per the germline V gene, CDR1 is SGHDN and CDR2 is FVKESK. The CDR3 consists of 14 residues. The junction had 7 bases not matched to a gene; V was cut back by 4 bases and J by 6 bases.

J is TRBJ1-2 and V is TRBV5-4; 8 positions agree with TRBD1. V lost 4 bases to trimming and J lost 8 bases; unmatched junction nucleotides: 10. The CDR3 sequence is 14 residues long. CDR1 is SGHNT, CDR2 YYREEE, per germline (reference sequence). CDR3 DNA: TGTGCCAGCAGCCTGATGGACAGGGCGAGGGGCTACACCTTC. It is translated as CASSLMDRARGYTF.

The V and J genes are TRBV9 and TRBJ2-5, with TRBD2 identical over 10 bases. Per germline, CDR1 SGDLS and CDR2 YYNGEE. The trim removed 0 bases at V and 1 base at J, leaving 3 bases unmatched. There are 16 residues in the CDR3. CDR3 nucleotide sequence: TGTGCCAGCAGCGTAGGGCCTAGCGGGGGCCAAGAGACCCAGTACTTC. Protein: CASSVGPSGGQETQYF.

This chain links TRBV5-1 with TRBJ1-1; D remains ambiguous. From germline, CDR1 is SGHRS and CDR2 YFSETQ. V lost 6 bases and J 1 base, leaving 10 bases between the germline ends. This CDR3 comprises 13 residues. The CDR3 coding sequence is TGCGCCAGCACTGGACTCCCGAACACTGAAGCTTTCTTT. As protein: CASTGLPNTEAFF.

This rearrangement joins TRBV10-3 to TRBJ2-6, with TRBD1 matching 8 bases. This CDR3 contains 15 residues. V shed 5 bases, J shed 2 bases, and the junction held 2 bases outside the gene matches. Germline V gives CDR1 ENHRY, CDR2 SYGVKD. CDR3 DNA: TGTGCCATCAGTCAGGGGGCGACTGGGGCCAACGTCCTGACTTTC. As protein: CAISQGATGANVLTF.